The rows below give T cell receptor beta chains drawn from one sample of a study of shared clonotypes between healthy human individuals. TCRdb keeps only in-frame clones here, not all; method: immunoSEQ multiplex PCR. The sample includes millions of clones, 85% to 95% of them seen just once. Sequenced sample: naive CD4+ T cells sorted from blood. These receptor sequences come from a man aged 18 to 29 in good health. Both conserved end residues are part of each CDR3. The D gene is left open where the match is weak. A clone size is listed for some rows: how often the clone was seen (once, few, many), or a class if it is expanded.

d_call clone_size j_call cdr3_length v_call cdr3_aa cdr3_nt
. . TRBJ2-1 13 TRBV6-1 CASSERRYNEQFF TGTGCCAGCAGTGAAAGACGCTACAATGAGCAGTTCTTC
TRBD2 . TRBJ2-5 15 TRBV6-5 CASSGGRGYQETQYF TGTGCCAGCAGTGGCGGGCGGGGGTACCAAGAGACCCAGTACTTC
. . TRBJ2-7 14 TRBV4-1 CASSQVYSENEQYF TGCGCCAGCAGCCAAGTGTACAGTGAAAACGAGCAGTACTTC
. . TRBJ2-7 15 TRBV5-4 CASSLGQGYSYEQYF TGTGCCAGCAGCTTGGGGCAGGGCTACTCCTACGAGCAGTACTTC
. once TRBJ2-1 13 TRBV18 CASSPQLDGEQFF TGTGCCAGCTCACCTCAACTAGACGGTGAGCAGTTCTTC
. . TRBJ2-7 11 TRBV20-1 CSARDWGEQYF TGCAGTGCTAGAGATTGGGGCGAGCAGTACTTC
. . TRBJ1-1 14 TRBV18 CASSPPMGSTEAFF TGTGCCAGCTCACCACCGATGGGGAGCACTGAAGCTTTCTTT
. . TRBJ2-7 15 TRBV6-5 CASSLVGWSSYEQYF TGTGCCAGCAGTCTGGTGGGATGGAGCTCCTACGAGCAGTACTTC
. . TRBJ1-1 14 TRBV9 CASSAQTGNTEAFF TGTGCCAGCAGCGCCCAAACAGGGAACACTGAAGCTTTCTTT
. . TRBJ1-3 16 TRBV28 CASSSPAGLSGNTIYF TGTGCCAGCAGTTCCCCAGCGGGCCTCTCTGGAAACACCATATATTTT
. . TRBJ2-7 14 TRBV30 CAWSLDTGEYEQYF TGTGCCTGGAGTCTAGACACGGGGGAGTACGAGCAGTACTTC
TRBD2 . TRBJ2-3 14 TRBV19 CASSPSGSTDTQYF TGTGCCAGTAGTCCTAGCGGGAGTACAGATACGCAGTATTTT
TRBD1 . TRBJ2-3 13 TRBV18 CASSLTGEDTQYF TGTGCCAGCTCATTGACAGGGGAAGATACGCAGTATTTT
. once TRBJ1-1 13 TRBV27 CASRGTGNTEAFF TGTGCCAGCAGGGGTACCGGGAACACTGAAGCTTTCTTT
. . TRBJ1-1 13 TRBV5-1 CASTQGVNTEAFF TGCGCCAGCACACAGGGCGTGAACACTGAAGCTTTCTTT
. once TRBJ1-2 13 TRBV6-5 CASSRNKNYGYTF TGTGCCAGCAGTCGGAACAAAAACTATGGCTACACCTTC
TRBD1 . TRBJ2-7 14 TRBV7-9 CASSSGQGDYEQYF TGTGCCAGCAGCTCCGGACAGGGGGACTACGAGCAGTACTTC
TRBD2 . TRBJ2-7 16 TRBV7-2 CASSFGLAGGSAEQYF TGTGCCAGCAGCTTTGGACTAGCGGGAGGATCGGCCGAGCAGTACTTC
TRBD1 . TRBJ2-5 15 TRBV9 CASSPQRTGKETQYF TGTGCCAGCAGCCCTCAGAGGACAGGGAAAGAGACCCAGTACTTC
. . TRBJ1-3 15 TRBV4-3 CASSQAGRYGNTIYF TGCGCCAGCAGCCAAGCGGGGCGCTATGGAAACACCATATATTTT
. . TRBJ1-1 15 TRBV25-1 CASSAYPPASTEAFF TGTGCCAGCAGTGCGTACCCTCCCGCGAGCACTGAAGCTTTCTTT
. once TRBJ2-1 16 TRBV5-1 CASSLVAGSSYNEQFF TGCGCCAGCAGCTTGGTCGCCGGGAGCTCCTACAATGAGCAGTTCTTC
. . TRBJ1-1 14 TRBV2 CASSFHHREPRAFF TGTGCCAGCAGTTTCCACCACAGGGAGCCGAGAGCTTTCTTT
. . TRBJ1-1 13 TRBV7-9 CASSLYTNTEAFF TGTGCCAGCAGCTTATATACGAACACTGAAGCTTTCTTT
. . TRBJ1-2 14 TRBV30 CAWSVVAADYGYTF TGTGCCTGGAGTGTAGTGGCGGCAGACTATGGCTACACCTTC
. few TRBJ2-5 13 TRBV5-1 CASSHNGQETQYF TGCGCCAGCAGCCACAATGGTCAAGAGACCCAGTACTTC
. . TRBJ1-1 14 TRBV5-1 CASSLGGAGTEAFF TGCGCCAGCAGCTTGGGAGGGGCTGGCACTGAAGCTTTCTTT
. . TRBJ2-2 15 TRBV28 CASSIRDTYSGELFF TGTGCCAGCAGTATCCGGGACACCTATTCCGGGGAGCTGTTTTTT
. . TRBJ1-4 15 TRBV27 CASSQKGRPNEKLFF TGTGCCAGCAGCCAGAAAGGCAGACCTAATGAAAAACTGTTTTTT
. . TRBJ2-7 10 TRBV14 CASSQVRQYF TGTGCCAGCAGCCAAGTGAGGCAGTACTTC
TRBD2 . TRBJ2-2 16 TRBV19 CASSPRTSGRSGELFF TGTGCCAGTAGTCCCCGGACTAGCGGGAGGTCCGGGGAGCTGTTTTTT
. . TRBJ2-5 15 TRBV7-6 CASSYIYDSDKTQYF TGTGCCAGCAGCTATATCTATGATAGTGACAAGACCCAGTACTTC
. . TRBJ2-7 15 TRBV5-4 CASSLGSSGAYEQYF TGTGCCAGCAGCTTGGGGAGTTCGGGAGCCTACGAGCAGTACTTC
. few TRBJ1-2 13 TRBV5-1 CASSQDTNYGYTF TGCGCCAGCAGCCAGGACACTAACTATGGCTACACCTTC
. . TRBJ2-7 16 TRBV15 CATSRGRKLGTYEQYF TGTGCCACCAGCAGGGGACGGAAGCTCGGGACCTACGAGCAGTACTTC
. . TRBJ1-1 14 TRBV7-9 CASSRTGNMLEAFF TGTGCCAGCAGCCGGACCGGAAACATGCTTGAAGCTTTCTTT
TRBD1 . TRBJ2-3 14 TRBV10-3 CAIRAGQGADTQYF TGTGCCATCAGGGCGGGACAGGGGGCAGATACGCAGTATTTT
. once TRBJ2-1 13 TRBV4-3 CASSQGVRGEQFF TGCGCCAGCAGCCAAGGGGTACGGGGTGAGCAGTTCTTC
. . TRBJ2-5 11 TRBV7-2 CASSVGETQYF TGTGCCAGCTCGGTGGGGGAGACCCAGTACTTC
TRBD1 . TRBJ2-7 13 TRBV2 CASSKDRAYEQYF TGTGCCAGCAGTAAGGACAGGGCCTACGAGCAGTACTTC
. once TRBJ2-5 15 TRBV11-2 CASSLVHGTQETQYF TGTGCCAGCAGCTTAGTACACGGGACTCAAGAGACCCAGTACTTC
TRBD2 . TRBJ2-1 17 TRBV10-3 CAIRGGDGTSGMNEQFF TGTGCCATCAGGGGGGGTGATGGGACTAGCGGGATGAATGAGCAGTTCTTC
. . TRBJ2-2 14 TRBV5-4 CASSEQGNTGELFF TGTGCCAGCAGTGAGCAAGGGAACACCGGGGAGCTGTTTTTT
. . TRBJ1-4 13 TRBV30 CAWSWGPNEKLFF TGTGCCTGGAGTTGGGGTCCTAATGAAAAACTGTTTTTT
. . TRBJ1-2 14 TRBV6-6 CASTSSKINYGYTF TGTGCCAGCACCTCTTCGAAGATTAACTATGGCTACACCTTC
. . TRBJ1-3 15 TRBV15 CATSRGRISGNTIYF TGTGCCACCAGCAGAGGCAGGATCTCTGGAAACACCATATATTTT
. . TRBJ2-3 15 TRBV10-3 CAITTDVLGTDTQYF TGTGCCATCACCACAGACGTGCTCGGCACAGATACGCAGTATTTT
. . TRBJ2-3 15 TRBV5-1 CASSRGLTEGNTQYF TGCGCCAGCAGCCGGGGTCTGACAGAAGGAAATACGCAGTATTTT
TRBD1 . TRBJ1-2 18 TRBV5-1 CASSLAGTGRRANYGYTF TGCGCCAGCAGCTTGGCGGGGACAGGGCGTAGGGCTAACTATGGCTACACCTTC
. . TRBJ1-4 15 TRBV7-2 CASSLVAVTSEKLFF TGTGCCAGCAGCTTAGTAGCTGTGACTAGTGAAAAACTGTTTTTT
TRBD1 . TRBJ1-1 12 TRBV29-1 CSVMTGSAEAFF TGCAGCGTTATGACAGGGTCTGCTGAAGCTTTCTTT
. once TRBJ1-1 11 TRBV20-1 CSASVGTEAFF TGCAGTGCTTCGGTTGGGACTGAAGCTTTCTTT
. . TRBJ1-2 15 TRBV27 CASSSLGEGLRGYTF TGTGCCAGCAGTTCCTTGGGAGAGGGGCTACGTGGCTACACCTTC
TRBD2 . TRBJ2-7 15 TRBV5-4 CASSSGLAASREQYF TGTGCCAGCAGCTCGGGGCTAGCGGCCTCTCGGGAGCAGTACTTC
. . TRBJ2-5 14 TRBV7-8 CASSLKLATETQYF TGTGCCAGCAGCTTAAAGCTAGCGACAGAGACCCAGTACTTC
TRBD1 . TRBJ1-6 15 TRBV30 CAWGLRDRDYSPLHF TGTGCCTGGGGCCTCCGGGACAGGGATTATTCACCCCTCCACTTT
. once TRBJ1-5 13 TRBV5-8 CASSLGRDQPQHF TGTGCCAGCAGCTTGGGCAGGGATCAGCCCCAGCATTTT
. once TRBJ2-6 15 TRBV11-1 CASSFLSSGANVLTF TGTGCCAGCAGCTTTCTGAGCTCTGGGGCCAACGTCCTGACTTTC
. . TRBJ2-7 13 TRBV6-5 CASSRGPRYEQYF TGTGCCAGCAGCCGAGGGCCGAGGTACGAGCAGTACTTC
. . TRBJ2-2 15 TRBV30 CAWSAGRTNTGELFF TGTGCCTGGAGTGCAGGCCGGACCAACACCGGGGAGCTGTTTTTT